This T cell receptor (beta chain) was documented in a study of T cells in Graves' hyperthyroidism and ophthalmopathy. Study-wide context: Peripheral blood was acquired at first diagnosis, ahead of any therapy whatsoever. The study, taken as a whole, reports: Stable hyperthyroidism was told apart from ophthalmopathy by a model built on 13 V-J features. Blood also showed most of the thyroid clonotypes that were expanded above 0.001.

RNA transcripts gave rise to amplified TCR beta CDR3 regions. Researchers ran a first-round RT-PCR on the TCR CDR3 using the HTBI primer set. TCRdb passed the multiplex PCR reads through MiXCR, listing each CDR3 protein once. This sample has a few hundred thousand distinct CDR3 sequences; less than 20% occur once, and the top ten carry roughly a sixth. Among ophthalmopathy patients, the Clinical Activity Score reached at least 3, the NOSPECS grade reached at least 4, and duration remained under 3 months. In its sample, this clonotype was seen many times. Antigen unknown. The germline gives CDR1 SGHRS, CDR2 YFSETQ. Trimming cost V 4 bases and J 0 bases; bases outside gene matches: 5. This CDR3 spans 15 amino acids.

The rearrangement uses TRBV5-1 and TRBJ1-1; 8 nucleotides line up with TRBD1. Sequenced material: blood. This clonotype was sampled from a woman aged 40 to 49 with Graves' ophthalmopathy. This CDR3 reads CASSRPTGVNTEAFF. The CDR3 DNA follows: TGCGCCAGCAGCCGCCCGACAGGGGTGAACACTGAAGCTTTCTTT.